The 3 T cell receptor beta chains below come from one sample, sequenced in a study of identical twins. TCRdb reanalysed the 5' RACE reads using MiXCR and keeps one entry per CDR3 protein. The table lists about 220,000 distinct CDR3 sequences, 6% to 8% of them singletons. The same specimen was also included in a second study, on yellow fever vaccine responses in identical twins.

Sequences were obtained from CD8+ T cells sorted from blood. These receptors were taken from a woman under 30 in good health.

V usage is TRBV13 and J usage is TRBJ2-4; D is unresolved. This CDR3 spans 18 amino acids. The germline V gene encodes CDR1 PRHDT and CDR2 FYEKMQ (reference sequence). Trimming left V 8 bases short and J 1 base short, with 24 bases between. The CDR3 region has the DNA TGTGCCAGCTGTTTAGGGATCCCCGCACATCTGGCCAAAAACATTCAGTACTTC. Protein product: CASCLGIPAHLAKNIQYF.

This clonotype appeared a few times. The genes are TRBV7-2 and TRBJ2-3, with TRBD2 matching 15 bases. Germline V gene lookup returns CDR1 SGHTA and CDR2 FQGNSA. Germline trimming cut 4 bases from V and 5 bases from J; bases unmatched to any gene: 7. The CDR3 totals 17 residues. Here the CDR3 reads CASSSWTSGRALDTQYF. Here the CDR3 DNA reads TGTGCCAGCAGCTCGTGGACTAGCGGGAGGGCCTTAGATACGCAGTATTTT.

This clonotype was seen many times. The chain employs TRBV10-2 and TRBJ2-1; possible D gene TRBD2, 5 bases. Germline V lookup: CDR1 WSHSY, CDR2 SAAADI. V gave up 0 bases and J gave up 9 bases, with 12 bases separating them. This CDR3 contains 14 residues. The CDR3 sequence is CASSESSFGGEQFF. The CDR3 bases are TGCGCCAGCAGTGAGTCATCCTTTGGAGGTGAGCAGTTCTTC.